A single sample gave rise to the 31 T cell receptor beta chains below, sequenced in a study of radiotherapy plus CTLA-4 blockade in lung cancer. The assay was immunoSEQ multiplex PCR, and TCRdb's table has in-frame clones only and misses some. The sample yields roughly 71,000 clones, about 80% seen once. The specimen was peripheral blood, collected from a patient treated with radiotherapy plus ipilimumab. These TCRs come from a human donor with non-small cell lung cancer who had a complete response to radiotherapy plus ipilimumab.

The chain joins TRBV4-1 to TRBJ1-4; D uncertain. The CDR3 covers 15 residues. V lost 0 bases and J lost 0, with 5 bases in between. The germline V gene has CDR1 MGHRA and CDR2 YSYEKL. CDR3 DNA sequence: TGCGCCAGCAGCCAAGAGGGAGCAACTAATGAAAAACTGTTTTTT. Translation: CASSQEGATNEKLFF.

This clone was seen only a few times. The chain uses TRBV6-1 and TRBJ1-5; possible D gene TRBD1, 6 bases. Germline CDR1 and CDR2: MNHNS and SASEGT. Trimming stripped 7 bases from V and 1 base from J, with 11 bases between. There are 14 residues in the CDR3. CDR3 region: CASIGQLSNQPQHF. Here the CDR3 DNA reads TGTGCCAGCATTGGACAGCTCAGCAATCAGCCCCAGCATTTT.

The sample holds one count of this clone. The rearrangement joins TRBV30 to TRBJ1-5; 8 bases are shared with TRBD1. The CDR3 has 18 residues. Trimming at V came to 2 bases and at J to 2 bases, leaving 14 bases not matched to a gene. Germline V gives CDR1 GTSNPN, CDR2 SVGIG (reference sequence). CDR3 nucleotide sequence: TGTGCCTGGAGTCACGGCAGGGGGCTCTTTATCGGCAATCAGCCCCAGCATTTT. As protein: CAWSHGRGLFIGNQPQHF.

This clone was counted only a few times. The chain recombines TRBV6-5 with TRBJ1-5; D remains unclear. The CDR3 is made up of 15 amino acids. Trimming pared 0 bases from V and 4 bases from J, leaving 10 bases between. In germline, CDR1 is MNHEY, CDR2 SVGAGI. CDR3 sequence: CASSYSIIGNQPQHF. CDR3 DNA: TGTGCCAGCAGTTACTCGATTATCGGTAATCAGCCCCAGCATTTT.

The chain recombines TRBV5-5 with TRBJ2-7; D is perhaps TRBD1 or TRBD2 (5 bases each). This CDR3 is built from 13 residues. The germline V and J ends were trimmed by 4 bases and 6 bases, with 14 bases remaining between them. Germline CDR1 reads SGHKS; CDR2 reads YYEKEE (reference sequence). The CDR3 is CASSGTPGLEQYV. CDR3 DNA sequence: TGTGCCAGCAGCGGGACCCCGGGGCTCGAGCAGTACGTC.

The table lists this clone with a few counts. The rearrangement links TRBV14 to TRBJ2-3; D might be TRBD1 (5 bases). Trimming took 8 bases from V and 0 from J, leaving 9 bases between them. CDR3 length equals 13 residues. Looked up from germline, CDR1 is SGHDN and CDR2 is FVKESK. CDR3 region: CASAAGSTDTQYF. CDR3 in DNA: TGTGCCAGCGCGGCAGGGAGCACAGATACGCAGTATTTT. The full variable domain, its missing parts supplied by reference TRBV14 and TRBJ2-3, is EAGVTQFPSHSVIEKGQTVTLRCDPISGHDNLYWYRRVMGKEIKFLLHFVKESKQDESGMPNNRFLAERTGGTYSTLKVQPAELEDSGVYFCASAAGSTDTQYFGPGTRLTVL.

This chain joins TRBV7-2 and TRBJ1-4, with D possibly matching TRBD1 (5 bases). Trimming cost V 5 bases and J 3 bases, with 16 bases left between them. There are 16 residues in the CDR3. CDR1 SGHTA and CDR2 FQGNSA come from the germline V gene. CDR3 DNA sequence: TGTGCCAGCAGCCTCGGTGGGGGGACGGCTAATGAAAAACTGTTTTTT. Its translation: CASSLGGGTANEKLFF.

This rearrangement joins TRBV6-6 to TRBJ1-2; 8 bases line up with TRBD1. CDR1 is MNHNY, CDR2 SVGAGI, per germline (reference sequence). The length of the CDR3 is 14 residues. V shed 0 bases, J shed 8 bases, and the junction held 5 bases outside the gene matches. CDR3 sequence reads: CASSYSTGAQGYTF. For the CDR3, the DNA is TGTGCCAGCAGTTACTCGACAGGGGCACAGGGCTACACCTTC.

The chain is built from TRBV7-2 and TRBJ2-4; D may correspond to TRBD1 or TRBD2 (6 bases each). Germline V gene data show CDR1 as SGHTA and CDR2 as FQGNSA. This CDR3 contains 13 residues. V was pared by 5 bases and J by 6 bases, with 11 bases between. The chain's CDR3 is CASSGGPGNIQYF. CDR3 sequence (DNA): TGTGCCAGCAGCGGGGGGCCGGGAAACATTCAGTACTTC.

The rearrangement links TRBV30 to TRBJ1-4; D not certain. The CDR3 extends over 16 amino acids. Germline V gene lookup returns CDR1 GTSNPN and CDR2 SVGIG (reference sequence). V lost 1 base and J 4 bases, leaving 16 bases between the germline ends. In nucleotides, the CDR3 is TGTGCCTGGAGTGACCCTTATAGAGTACGTAATGAAAAACTGTTTTTT. Translation: CAWSDPYRVRNEKLFF.

The rearrangement joins TRBV2 to TRBJ1-4; TRBD1 is a possible D gene (5 bases). Germline V gene lookup returns CDR1 SNHLY and CDR2 FYNNEI. The CDR3 length is 18 residues. The ends were cut back, 1 base at V and 6 bases at J, with 21 bases in the middle. CDR3 nucleotides: TGTGCCAGCAGTGAAGGTTTGGGGCAGGGCCCCTTTGATGAAAAACTGTTTTTT. It yields the protein CASSEGLGQGPFDEKLFF.

The chain has TRBV7-8 and TRBJ2-7, with 13 bases fitting TRBD2. Per germline, CDR1 SGHVS and CDR2 FQNEAQ. The CDR3 covers 15 residues. The trim removed 5 bases at V and 2 bases at J, leaving 3 bases unmatched. This chain's CDR3 is CASSPGTSGAYEQYV. For the CDR3, the DNA is TGTGCCAGCAGCCCCGGGACTAGCGGGGCCTACGAGCAGTACGTC.

CDR3 region: CASSLGSVTGNTEAFF. In DNA, the CDR3 is TGCGCCAGCAGCTTGGGGTCCGTGACAGGGAACACTGAAGCTTTCTTT. The chain is built from TRBV5-1 and TRBJ1-1, with TRBD1 as a possible D gene (6 bases). The CDR3 totals 16 residues. Germline V CDR1 and CDR2: SGHRS, YFSETQ. V shed 0 bases and J shed 1 base, with 13 bases lying between them. The complete variable domain, with remaining parts taken from reference TRBV5-1 and TRBJ1-1, reads KAGVTQTPRYLIKTRGQQVTLSCSPISGHRSVSWYQQTPGQGLQFLFEYFSETQRNKGNFPGRFSGRQFSNSRSEMNVSTLELGDSALYLCASSLGSVTGNTEAFFGQGTRLTVV.

This clone appeared once. V usage is TRBV5-6 and J usage is TRBJ2-2; 9 bases map to TRBD1. Germline V CDR1 and CDR2: SGHDT, YYEEEE. The junction had 10 bases not matched to a gene; V was cut back by 2 bases and J by 5 bases. The CDR3 runs 17 residues. CDR3 sequence reads: CASSFPLQGAWTGELFF. CDR3 bases: TGTGCCAGCAGCTTTCCCTTACAGGGGGCGTGGACCGGGGAGCTGTTTTTT.

This rearrangement joins TRBV4-1 to TRBJ1-4; the D gene is possibly TRBD1 (5 bases). The CDR3 loop spans 16 amino acids. Trimming left V 3 bases short and J 5 bases short, with 16 bases between. In germline, CDR1 is MGHRA, CDR2 YSYEKL. The CDR3 region has the DNA TGCGCCAGCAGCCACCCCCTTCGACAGTCGAATGAAAAACTGTTTTTT. Amino acid sequence: CASSHPLRQSNEKLFF.

V is TRBV5-6 and J is TRBJ1-6; TRBD1 agrees at 7 bases. Germline CDR1 reads SGHDT; CDR2 reads YYEEEE. V lost 4 bases, J lost 10 bases, and 8 bases stayed unmatched. This CDR3 spans 14 amino acids. This chain's CDR3 is CASSQGGEGSPLHF. CDR3 DNA: TGTGCCAGCAGCCAAGGGGGCGAGGGGTCACCCCTCCACTTT.

A note on this clone: The sample has other DNA sequences that encode this CDR3 too. V gene TRBV7-9 combines with J gene TRBJ2-2; D not resolved. Trimming cost V 4 bases and J 6 bases, with 12 bases left between them. CDR3 length: 14 residues. Germline V gives CDR1 SEHNR, CDR2 FQNEAQ (reference sequence). The CDR3, as DNA: TGTGCCAGCAGCTCCGTCCTCGGCTCCGGGGAGCTGTTTTTT. This encodes CASSSVLGSGELFF.

The V call is TRBV7-8, the J call TRBJ1-5; 7 bases align to TRBD1. Germline V lookup: CDR1 SGHVS, CDR2 FQNEAQ. J gave up 16 bases and V 0 bases, and 6 bases lay outside the gene matches. The CDR3 spans 12 residues. The CDR3 loop is CASSLAQGRKHF. The DNA of the CDR3 is TGTGCCAGCAGCTTAGCACAGGGGCGGAAACATTTT.

V usage is TRBV7-2 and J usage is TRBJ1-2; 10 positions agree with TRBD1. The V segment lost 1 base and the J segment 7 bases; nucleotides outside the gene matches: 12. Germline assignment: CDR1 SGHTA and CDR2 FQGNSA. The CDR3 has 17 residues. DNA of the CDR3: TGTGCCAGCAGCTTAGACGAGACAGGGACAGGGGCCGGTGGCTACACCTTC. It specifies CASSLDETGTGAGGYTF.

The chain is built from TRBV30 and TRBJ1-2; D gene uncertain. The V and J ends lost 5 bases and 4 bases respectively, with 23 bases between them. Germline loops: CDR1 GTSNPN, CDR2 SVGIG (reference sequence). CDR3 length: 16 amino acids. The chain's CDR3 is CAWAGVWQFSPYGYTF. CDR3 sequence (DNA): TGTGCCTGGGCAGGTGTTTGGCAGTTCTCCCCCTATGGCTACACCTTC.

This clone appeared a few times. CDR3 residues: CASSLRGSGNTIYF. The CDR3 DNA sequence: TGTGCCAGCAGCTTAAGGGGCTCTGGAAACACCATATATTTT. This chain connects TRBV7-8 to TRBJ1-3; maybe TRBD1 (5 bases). CDR1 and CDR2 (germline): SGHVS, FQNEAQ. Trimming left V 2 bases short and J 0 bases short, with 5 bases between. The CDR3 is 14 residues long.

The V gene is TRBV11-3, the J gene TRBJ2-3, with 7 bases that match TRBD2. Germline V gives CDR1 SGHNT, CDR2 YENEEA. The CDR3 runs to 14 residues. The J segment lost 4 bases and the V segment lost 5 bases, leaving 6 bases of the junction unmatched. The DNA for the CDR3 is TGTGCCAGCAGCCCCACTAGCGTGGCAGATACGCAGTATTTT. Translating it yields CASSPTSVADTQYF.

J is TRBJ1-1 and V is TRBV7-9; the D is unclear. The ends were cut back, 1 base at V and 11 bases at J, with 14 bases in the middle. The length of the CDR3 is 13 residues. Looked up from germline, CDR1 is SEHNR and CDR2 is FQNEAQ (reference sequence). CDR3 in amino acids: CASSLGPAVPAFF. In DNA, the CDR3 is TGTGCCAGCAGCTTAGGACCGGCGGTCCCCGCTTTCTTT. Together with reference TRBV7-9 and TRBJ1-1, the CDR3 gives the full variable domain: DTGVSQNPRHKITKRGQNVTFRCDPISEHNRLYWYRQTLGQGPEFLTYFQNEAQLEKSRLLSDRFSAERPKGSFSTLEIQRTEQGDSAMYLCASSLGPAVPAFFGQGTRLTVV.

The V gene is TRBV19, the J gene TRBJ1-2; D is unresolved. The ends were cut back, 5 bases at V and 7 bases at J, with 11 bases in the middle. The CDR3 totals 12 residues. In germline, CDR1 is LNHDA, CDR2 SQIVND (reference sequence). The CDR3 sequence is CASSPSPVGYTF. CDR3 coding DNA: TGTGCCAGTAGTCCTTCCCCTGTTGGCTACACCTTC. Full variable domain (remainder filled in from reference TRBV19 and TRBJ1-2): DGGITQSPKYLFRKEGQNVTLSCEQNLNHDAMYWYRQDPGQGLRLIYYSQIVNDFQKGDIAEGYSVSREKKESFPLTVTSAQKNPTAFYLCASSPSPVGYTFGSGTRLTVV.

V is TRBV6-5 and J is TRBJ1-5, with 9 bases aligning to TRBD1. The CDR3 has 14 amino acids. Germline-derived CDR1 and CDR2 are MNHEY and SVGAGI. Trimming cost V 7 bases and J 6 bases; bases outside gene matches: 7. The CDR3 here is CASTQDRGSQPQHF. CDR3 sequence (DNA): TGTGCCAGCACTCAAGACAGGGGGAGTCAGCCCCAGCATTTT.

V usage is TRBV27 and J usage is TRBJ1-1, with D possibly TRBD1 on 6 matching bases. V was cut by 5 bases and J by 5 bases, with 18 bases left in between. CDR3 length equals 15 residues. Germline V gene sequence: CDR1 MNHEY, CDR2 SMNVEV (reference sequence). Written as DNA, the CDR3 is TGTGCCAGCAGTGCCCAACAACAGGGCTGGACTGAAGCTTTCTTT. This gives the protein CASSAQQQGWTEAFF.

This clone is termed medium-sized. The chain couples TRBV27 to TRBJ2-1; no definite D call. This CDR3 contains 15 residues. Germline CDR1 and CDR2: MNHEY and SMNVEV (reference sequence). The V and J ends lost 3 bases and 0 bases respectively, with 9 bases between them. The CDR3 is CASSLQVSSYNEQFF. CDR3 bases: TGTGCCAGCAGTTTGCAGGTGAGCTCCTACAATGAGCAGTTCTTC.

The rearrangement uses TRBV30 and TRBJ2-7; D not resolved. The V end was cut by 2 bases, the J end by 0 bases, with 8 bases between. Germline values: CDR1 GTSNPN, CDR2 SVGIG (reference sequence). CDR3 size: 13 residues. CDR3 nucleotides: TGTGCCTGGAGTTGGTCTGCCTCCTACGAGCAGTACTTC. Residues: CAWSWSASYEQYF. Using reference TRBV30 and TRBJ2-7 for the parts outside the CDR3, the full variable domain is SQTIHQWPATLVQPVGSPLSLECTVEGTSNPNLYWYRQAAGRGLQLLFYSVGIGQISSEVPQNLSASRPQDRQFILSSKKLLLSDSGFYLCAWSWSASYEQYFGPGTRLTVT.

The CDR3 DNA follows: TGTGCCAGCAGGAATTTAGTAGGGGGCAATAATTCACCCCTCCACTTT. Protein: CASRNLVGGNNSPLHF. The chain joins TRBV5-4 to TRBJ1-6; 7 bases map to TRBD1. V lost 5 bases, J lost 5 bases, and 10 bases stayed unmatched. Germline assignment: CDR1 SGHNT and CDR2 YYREEE (reference sequence). This CDR3 spans 16 amino acids.

The J gene is TRBJ2-3, the V gene TRBV30; the match to TRBD2 covers 8 bases. The CDR3 has 14 residues. CDR1 and CDR2 from the germline V gene are GTSNPN and SVGIG (reference sequence). The junction had 4 bases not matched to a gene; V was cut back by 1 base and J by 4 bases. The chain's CDR3 is CAWSEGGGSDTQYF. CDR3 sequence (DNA): TGTGCCTGGAGTGAGGGCGGGGGGTCAGATACGCAGTATTTT. Full variable domain (remainder filled in from reference TRBV30 and TRBJ2-3): SQTIHQWPATLVQPVGSPLSLECTVEGTSNPNLYWYRQAAGRGLQLLFYSVGIGQISSEVPQNLSASRPQDRQFILSSKKLLLSDSGFYLCAWSEGGGSDTQYFGPGTRLTVL.

The chain links TRBV18 to TRBJ2-2; tentatively, D is TRBD2 (6 bases). This CDR3 region has 16 residues. Trimming removed 3 bases from V and 4 bases from J, with 15 bases in between. Germline CDR1 KGHSH, CDR2 LQKENI. The CDR3 sequence: CASSPFGGAVTGELFF. CDR3 in DNA: TGTGCCAGCTCACCCTTCGGGGGAGCCGTCACCGGGGAGCTGTTTTTT.